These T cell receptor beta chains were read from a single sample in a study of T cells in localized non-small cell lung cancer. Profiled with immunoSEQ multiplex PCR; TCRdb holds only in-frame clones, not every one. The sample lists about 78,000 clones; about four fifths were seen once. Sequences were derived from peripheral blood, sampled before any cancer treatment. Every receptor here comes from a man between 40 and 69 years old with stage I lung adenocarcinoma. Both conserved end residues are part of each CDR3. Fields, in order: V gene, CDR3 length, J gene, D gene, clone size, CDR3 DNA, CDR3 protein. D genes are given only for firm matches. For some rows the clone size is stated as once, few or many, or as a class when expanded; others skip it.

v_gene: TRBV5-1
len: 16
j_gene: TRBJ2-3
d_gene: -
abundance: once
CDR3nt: TGCGCCAGCAGCTTGGGCGGTGCATCTAGCACAGATACGCAGTATTTT
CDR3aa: CASSLGGASSTDTQYF

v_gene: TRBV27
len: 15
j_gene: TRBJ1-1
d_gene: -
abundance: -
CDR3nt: TGTGCCAGCATTCCGACTAGAATCACGAACACTGAAGCTTTCTTT
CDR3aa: CASIPTRITNTEAFF

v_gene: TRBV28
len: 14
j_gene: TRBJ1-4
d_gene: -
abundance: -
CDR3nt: TGTGCCAGCAGCCCTCGGGCACCTAATCGCAAACTGTTTTTT
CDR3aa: CASSPRAPNRKLFF

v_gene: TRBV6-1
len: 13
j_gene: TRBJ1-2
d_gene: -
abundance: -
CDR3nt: TGTGCCAGCAGTGCGTCGGGCCTGGGTGGCTACACCTTC
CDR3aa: CASSASGLGGYTF

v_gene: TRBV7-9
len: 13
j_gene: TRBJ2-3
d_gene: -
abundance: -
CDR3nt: TGTGCCAGCAGCACGCCGGGCTTAGATACGCAGTATTTT
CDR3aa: CASSTPGLDTQYF

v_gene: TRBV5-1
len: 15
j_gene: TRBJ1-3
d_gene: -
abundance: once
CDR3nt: TGCGCCAGCAGCTTGGAGCCAGCCACGCGTGACACCATATATTTT
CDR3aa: CASSLEPATRDTIYF

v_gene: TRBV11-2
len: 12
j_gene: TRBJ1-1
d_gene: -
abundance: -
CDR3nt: TGTGCCAGCAGCTTAGGATGGACTGAAGCTTTCTTT
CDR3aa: CASSLGWTEAFF

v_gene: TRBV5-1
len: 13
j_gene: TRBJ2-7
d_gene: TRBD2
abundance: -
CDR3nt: TGCGCCAGCAGTAGGGAGGGTCACTACGAGCAGTACTTC
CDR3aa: CASSREGHYEQYF

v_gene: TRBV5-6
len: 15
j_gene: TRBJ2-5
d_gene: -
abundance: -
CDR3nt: TGTGCCAGCAGCTCCCGACACAGGTACCAAGAGACCCAGTACTTC
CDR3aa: CASSSRHRYQETQYF

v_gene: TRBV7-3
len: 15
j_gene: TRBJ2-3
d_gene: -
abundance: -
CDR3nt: TGTGCCAGCAGCTTAGGTATAGGGAACACAGATACGCAGTATTTT
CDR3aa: CASSLGIGNTDTQYF

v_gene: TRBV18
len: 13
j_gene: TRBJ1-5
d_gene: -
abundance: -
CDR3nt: TGTGCCAGCGCCCGGGGGAGCAATCAGCCCCAGCATTTT
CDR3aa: CASARGSNQPQHF

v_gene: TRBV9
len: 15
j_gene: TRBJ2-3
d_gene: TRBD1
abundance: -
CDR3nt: TGTGCCAGCAGCGTAGTACAGGGGAGCACAGATACGCAGTATTTT
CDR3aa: CASSVVQGSTDTQYF

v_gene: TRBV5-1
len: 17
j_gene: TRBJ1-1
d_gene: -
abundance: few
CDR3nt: TGCGCCAGCAGCTTGGGGGCAGGGTCAGTTACGAACACTGAAGCTTTCTTT
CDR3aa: CASSLGAGSVTNTEAFF

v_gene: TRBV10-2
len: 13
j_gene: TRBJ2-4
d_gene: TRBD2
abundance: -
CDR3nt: TGCGCCAGCAGTGACCTGAGCGGGGGCATTCAGTACTTC
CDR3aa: CASSDLSGGIQYF

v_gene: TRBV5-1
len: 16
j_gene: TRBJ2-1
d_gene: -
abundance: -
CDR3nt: TGCGCCAGCAGCTTCAGGGAGTTCTGGTCAGAAAATGAGCAGTTCTTC
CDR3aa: CASSFREFWSENEQFF

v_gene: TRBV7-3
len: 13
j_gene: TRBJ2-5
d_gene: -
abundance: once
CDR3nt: TGTGCCAGCAGCCCCGGAGGTCAAGAGACCCAGTACTTC
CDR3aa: CASSPGGQETQYF

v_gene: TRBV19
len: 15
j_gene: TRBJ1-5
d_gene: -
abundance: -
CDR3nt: TGTGCCAGTAGTAATCTGGGTCTGCGCAATCAGCCCCAGCATTTT
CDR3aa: CASSNLGLRNQPQHF

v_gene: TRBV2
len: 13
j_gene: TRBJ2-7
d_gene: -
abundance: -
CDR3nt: TGTGCCAGCAGTGAATGGCCACAGCCCGAGCAGTACTTC
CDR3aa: CASSEWPQPEQYF

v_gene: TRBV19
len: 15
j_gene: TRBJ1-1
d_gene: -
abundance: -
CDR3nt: TGTGCCAGTAGTATAGCTCGGCGGGGAAACCATGAAGCTTTCTTT
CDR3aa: CASSIARRGNHEAFF

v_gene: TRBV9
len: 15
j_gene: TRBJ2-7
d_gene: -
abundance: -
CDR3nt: TGTGCCAGCAGCGTAGAAGGTAGCAGGGTCGACGAGCAGTACTTC
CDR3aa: CASSVEGSRVDEQYF

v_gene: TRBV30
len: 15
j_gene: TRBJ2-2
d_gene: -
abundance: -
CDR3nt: TGTGCCTGGGCGTTTTTGACCCCGAACACCGGGGAGCTGTTTTTT
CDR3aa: CAWAFLTPNTGELFF

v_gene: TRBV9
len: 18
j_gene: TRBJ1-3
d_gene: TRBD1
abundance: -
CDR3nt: TGTGCCAGCAGCGTCGACAGGGAAATTTACGGATCTAGGAACACCATATATTTT
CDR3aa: CASSVDREIYGSRNTIYF

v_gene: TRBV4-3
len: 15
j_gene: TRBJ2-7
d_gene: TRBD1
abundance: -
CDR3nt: TGCGCCAGCAGCCATGGGACAGGGGGCGGGTACGAGCAGTACTTC
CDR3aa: CASSHGTGGGYEQYF

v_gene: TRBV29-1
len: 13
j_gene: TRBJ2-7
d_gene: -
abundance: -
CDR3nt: TGCAGCGCTCGGACCCAACAGACCTACGAGCAGTACTTC
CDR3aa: CSARTQQTYEQYF

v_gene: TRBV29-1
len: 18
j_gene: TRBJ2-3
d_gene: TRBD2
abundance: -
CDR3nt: TGCAGCGTGGAGGAAGCAGCGGGAGCCCTCCCGACCACAGATACGCAGTATTTT
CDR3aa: CSVEEAAGALPTTDTQYF

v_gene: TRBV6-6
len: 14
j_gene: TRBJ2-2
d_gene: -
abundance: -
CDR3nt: TGTGCCAGCAGTTACGTACTTTTCACCGGGGAGCTGTTTTTT
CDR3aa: CASSYVLFTGELFF

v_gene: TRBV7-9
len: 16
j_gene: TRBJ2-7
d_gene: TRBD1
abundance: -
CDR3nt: TGTGCCAGCAGCTTAGGAGGGACAGTGATCCCCTACGAGCAGTACTTC
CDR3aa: CASSLGGTVIPYEQYF

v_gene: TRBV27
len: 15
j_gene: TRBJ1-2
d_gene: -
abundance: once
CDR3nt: TGTGCCAGCACAACCGAGAGGGCAGCCACCCATGGCTACACCTTC
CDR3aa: CASTTERAATHGYTF

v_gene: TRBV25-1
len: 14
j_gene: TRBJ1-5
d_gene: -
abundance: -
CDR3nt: TGTGCCAGCAGTGAACTTACGGGCAATCAGCCCCAGCATTTT
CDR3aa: CASSELTGNQPQHF

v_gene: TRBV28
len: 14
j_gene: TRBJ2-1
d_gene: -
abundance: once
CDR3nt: TGTGCCAGCAGTTTATTTGCGGGTACGAATGAGCAGTTCTTC
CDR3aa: CASSLFAGTNEQFF

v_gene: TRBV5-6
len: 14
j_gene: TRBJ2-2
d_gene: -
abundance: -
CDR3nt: TGTGCCAGCAGCTTCCGACAGTTCACCGGGGAGCTGTTTTTT
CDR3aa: CASSFRQFTGELFF

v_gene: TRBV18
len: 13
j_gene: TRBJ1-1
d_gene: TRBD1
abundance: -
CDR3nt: TGTGCCAGCTCACCACCAGGGACAGGGAGAGCTTTCTTT
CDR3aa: CASSPPGTGRAFF

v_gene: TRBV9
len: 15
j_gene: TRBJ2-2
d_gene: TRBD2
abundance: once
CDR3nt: TGTGCCAGCAGTTCTAGCGGGGCGAACACCGGGGAGCTGTTTTTT
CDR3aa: CASSSSGANTGELFF

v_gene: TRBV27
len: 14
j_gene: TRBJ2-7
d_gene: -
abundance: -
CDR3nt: TGTGCCAGCAGCCCGAGGGGCAGCAGCTACGAGCAGTACTTC
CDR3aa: CASSPRGSSYEQYF

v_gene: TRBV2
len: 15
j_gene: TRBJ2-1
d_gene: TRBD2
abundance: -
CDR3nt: TGTGCCAGCAGTGAATCGAAACTAGCGGACCTTGGGCAGTTCTTC
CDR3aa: CASSESKLADLGQFF

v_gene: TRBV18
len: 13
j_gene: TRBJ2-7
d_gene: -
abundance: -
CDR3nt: TGTGCCAGCTCACTAAGACAGGACTACGAGCAGTACTTC
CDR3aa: CASSLRQDYEQYF

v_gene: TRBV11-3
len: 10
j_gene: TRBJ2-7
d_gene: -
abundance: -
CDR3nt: TGTGCCAGCAGCGCGTCATCTCCTCTCTTC
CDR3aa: CASSASSPLF

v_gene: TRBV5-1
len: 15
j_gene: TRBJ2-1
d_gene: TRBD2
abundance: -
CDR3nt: TGCGCCAGCAGCTGGGGGACTAGCGGGAGCAGTGAGCAGTTCTTC
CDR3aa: CASSWGTSGSSEQFF

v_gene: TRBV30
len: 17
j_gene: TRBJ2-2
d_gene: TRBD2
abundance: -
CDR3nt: TGTGCCTGGAGTTTAACACTAGCGGGCACGAACACCGGGGAGCTGTTTTTT
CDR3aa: CAWSLTLAGTNTGELFF

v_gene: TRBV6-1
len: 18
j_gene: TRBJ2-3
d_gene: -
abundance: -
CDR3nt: TGTGCCAGCAGTGAAGAAATCACGGATGGGCGGGGTACAGATACGCAGTATTTT
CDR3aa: CASSEEITDGRGTDTQYF

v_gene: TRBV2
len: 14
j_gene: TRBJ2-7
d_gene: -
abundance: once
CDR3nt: TGTGCCAGCACCAGGGGTGGATTCCTCTACGAGCAGTACTTC
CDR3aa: CASTRGGFLYEQYF

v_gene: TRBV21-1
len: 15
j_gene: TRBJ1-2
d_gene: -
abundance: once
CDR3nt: TGTGCCAGCAGCAAAAACCTGGGACCAATTTATGGCTACACCTTC
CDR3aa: CASSKNLGPIYGYTF

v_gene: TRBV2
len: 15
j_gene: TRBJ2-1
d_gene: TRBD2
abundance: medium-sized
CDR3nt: TGTGCCAGCAGTGACCCTAGCGGGAGTGCAAATGAGCAGTTCTTC
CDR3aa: CASSDPSGSANEQFF

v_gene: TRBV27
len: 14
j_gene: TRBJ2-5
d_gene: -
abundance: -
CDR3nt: TGTGCCAGCAGTCCTAGACCAGGGAGAGAGACCCAGTACTTC
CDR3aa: CASSPRPGRETQYF

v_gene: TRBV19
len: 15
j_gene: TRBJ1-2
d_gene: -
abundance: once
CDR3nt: TGTGCCAGTAGTATTGGAGGTGACAGTCCCTATGGCTACACCTTC
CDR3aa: CASSIGGDSPYGYTF

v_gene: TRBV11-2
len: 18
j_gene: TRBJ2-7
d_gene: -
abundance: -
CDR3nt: TGTGCCAGCAGCTTAGTCAGAACTAACAGGGACCATCGTGGGGAGCAGTACTTC
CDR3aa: CASSLVRTNRDHRGEQYF

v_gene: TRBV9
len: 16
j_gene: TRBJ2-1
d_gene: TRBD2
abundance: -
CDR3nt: TGTGCCAGCAGCGTACTCCCCGGGGGGGGCCGCAATGAGCAGTTCTTC
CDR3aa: CASSVLPGGGRNEQFF

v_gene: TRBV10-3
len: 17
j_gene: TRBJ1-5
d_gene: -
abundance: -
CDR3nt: TGTGCCATCAGTGCGGGGACACTGAACCCTAGCAATCAGCCCCAGCATTTT
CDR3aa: CAISAGTLNPSNQPQHF

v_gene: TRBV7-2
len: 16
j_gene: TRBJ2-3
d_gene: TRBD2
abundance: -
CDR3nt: TGTGCCAGCAGCGAGACCGGGACTAGCGGCACAGATACGCAGTATTTT
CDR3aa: CASSETGTSGTDTQYF

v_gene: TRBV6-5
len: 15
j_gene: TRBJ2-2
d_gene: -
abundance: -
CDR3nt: TGTGCCAGCCGGAAAGGACAGACGAACACCGGGGAGCTGTTTTTT
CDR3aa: CASRKGQTNTGELFF

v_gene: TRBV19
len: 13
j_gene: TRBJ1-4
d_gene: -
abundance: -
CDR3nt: TGTGCCAGTAACAGGGTAAAGAATGAAAAACTGTTTTTT
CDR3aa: CASNRVKNEKLFF

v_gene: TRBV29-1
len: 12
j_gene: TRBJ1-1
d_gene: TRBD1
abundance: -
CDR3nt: TGCAGCGCGGGGACAGGGAACACTGAAGCTTTCTTT
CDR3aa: CSAGTGNTEAFF

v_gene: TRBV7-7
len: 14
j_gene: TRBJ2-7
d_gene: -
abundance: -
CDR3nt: TGTGCCAGCAGCCGAGACACGGCTTCCTACGAGCAGTACTTC
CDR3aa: CASSRDTASYEQYF